The 7 T cell receptor beta chains below were found in one sample sequenced in a study of blood T cell repertoires in COVID-19. Generated by immunoSEQ multiplex PCR, the TCRdb table keeps only in-frame clones and is missing some. The sample consists of about 140,000 clones, 86% of them appearing once. The sequencing sample was made of peripheral blood. The receptors were gathered from a woman aged 55-70 years with acute or convalescent COVID-19.

J is TRBJ2-1 and V is TRBV6-2 or TRBV6-3, with TRBD2 matching over 12 bases. After removal of 4 bases from V and 5 bases from J, the junction contained 3 bases not matched to a gene. Germline V gives CDR1 MNHEY, CDR2 SVGEGT. The CDR3 consists of 15 residues. CDR3 nucleotides: TGTGCCAGCAGTTTCGGACTAGCGGGGAACAATGAGCAGTTCTTC. This translates into CASSFGLAGNNEQFF.

This chain links TRBV30 with TRBJ1-6; D ambiguous. Germline V lookup: CDR1 GTSNPN, CDR2 SVGIG (reference sequence). Trimming stripped 0 bases from V and 7 bases from J, with 7 bases between. The CDR3 sequence is 13 residues long. The CDR3 is CAWSVTKNSPLHF. CDR3 DNA sequence: TGTGCCTGGAGTGTAACAAAGAATTCACCCCTCCACTTT.

This rearrangement joins TRBV27 to TRBJ1-2; weak D call: TRBD1 (5 bases). Germline V CDR1 and CDR2: MNHEY, SMNVEV (reference sequence). Between the trimmed V and J ends, which lost 4 bases and 6 bases, there was a span of 15 bases. The CDR3 has 14 residues. The CDR3 DNA is TGTGCCAGCAGTTCACGGGGGGTCATAGATGGCTACACCTTC. Its translation: CASSSRGVIDGYTF.

The sample holds a few counts of this clone. The rearrangement joins TRBV30 to TRBJ1-5; perhaps TRBD1 as D (6 bases). From germline, CDR1 is GTSNPN and CDR2 SVGIG (reference sequence). This CDR3 comprises 13 residues. Between the trimmed V and J ends, which lost 2 bases and 7 bases, there was a span of 12 bases. This chain's CDR3 is CAWSWDTWQPQHF. DNA of the CDR3: TGTGCCTGGAGTTGGGACACCTGGCAGCCCCAGCATTTT.

The chain carries TRBV7-2 and TRBJ2-2, with D possibly being TRBD2 (6 bases). The length of the CDR3 is 14 residues. Per the germline V gene, CDR1 is SGHTA and CDR2 is FQGNSA. The CDR3 is CGSSGQTNTGELFF. The CDR3 DNA sequence: TGTGGGTCGAGCGGGCAAACGAACACCGGGGAGCTGTTTTTT.

The chain combines TRBV7-8 with TRBJ2-2; 7 bases match TRBD1. The CDR3 sequence is 15 residues long. Germline V gene sequence: CDR1 SGHVS, CDR2 FQNEAQ. Trimming cost V 2 bases and J 4 bases; bases outside gene matches: 4. CDR3 coding DNA: TGTGCCAGCAGCTTAACAGGGGCGGGCACCGGGGAGCTGTTTTTT. Its translation is CASSLTGAGTGELFF.

The chain has TRBV9 and TRBJ2-3; 7 bases line up with TRBD2. V gave up 2 bases and J gave up 2 bases; unmatched junction bases: 8. This CDR3 comprises 16 residues. CDR1 and CDR2 from the germline V gene are SGDLS and YYNGEE. This CDR3 reads CASSVGGGSSTDTQYF. Here the CDR3 DNA reads TGTGCCAGCAGCGTGGGCGGGGGATCATCCACAGATACGCAGTATTTT.